The 7 T cell receptor beta chains in this list originate from one sample, sequenced in a study of breast tumors, draining lymph nodes, adjacent tissues. Each CDR3 protein is one row after TCRdb ran MiXCR on the multiplex PCR reads. This table holds around 43,000 distinct CDR3 sequences, more than 20% found once. Source material: breast tumor tissue. These receptors came from a female donor with breast cancer. Some clones in this sample may be carry-over from other donors' samples.

This clonotype was counted many times. The J gene is TRBJ1-3, the V gene TRBV5-1, with D uncertain. Germline assignment: CDR1 SGHRS and CDR2 YFSETQ. The CDR3 is 15 amino acids. Trimming shortened V by 4 bases and J by 4 bases, and 15 bases separated the two germline ends. CDR3 coding DNA: TGCGCCAGCAGCCTCGCCCTAGGTGGGGGAAACACCATATATTTT. It translates to CASSLALGGGNTIYF.

The rearrangement uses TRBV12-3 or TRBV12-4 and TRBJ2-7; 8 bases map to TRBD1. CDR3 length equals 14 residues. The J segment lost 6 bases and the V segment lost 3 bases, leaving 7 bases of the junction unmatched. The CDR3: CASSFGRDRTEQYF. Here the CDR3 DNA reads TGTGCCAGCAGTTTCGGCCGGGACAGGACCGAGCAGTACTTC.

This clonotype was recorded many times. The V call is TRBV20-1, the J call TRBJ1-5; D not resolved. The length of the CDR3 is 14 residues. Germline V lookup: CDR1 DFQATT, CDR2 SNEGSKA (reference sequence). V shed 3 bases and J shed 4 bases, with 13 bases lying between them. The CDR3 DNA sequence: TGCAGTGCTAGGCAGGTGTTCGAGAATCAGCCCCAGCATTTT. As protein: CSARQVFENQPQHF.

This sequence joins TRBV27 and TRBJ2-5; D is perhaps TRBD1 or TRBD2 (5 bases each). V lost 4 bases, J lost 0 bases, and 9 bases lay in between. There are 14 residues in the CDR3. CDR1 is MNHEY and CDR2 is SMNVEV in the germline V gene (reference sequence). The CDR3 DNA is TGTGCCAGCAGTTCGGGGCCGTACCAAGAGACCCAGTACTTC. It translates to CASSSGPYQETQYF.

This clonotype was detected ten times or more. The V gene is TRBV5-6, the J gene TRBJ2-2; D uncertain. The ends were cut back, 3 bases at V and 0 bases at J, with 0 bases in the middle. CDR1 and CDR2 (germline): SGHDT, YYEEEE. CDR3 length: 12 residues. CDR3 sequence: CASSSNTGELFF. The DNA for the CDR3 is TGTGCCAGCAGCTCGAACACCGGGGAGCTGTTTTTT.

For this clonotype: A single base separates this from a much larger clone, so it may be a read error. V is TRBV20-1 and J is TRBJ2-1; D is unresolved. V lost 5 bases, J lost 9 bases, and 11 bases lay in between. The CDR3 covers 11 residues. Germline V gene data show CDR1 as DFQATT and CDR2 as SNEGSKA (reference sequence). CDR3 region: CSAGPGGEQFF. The CDR3 DNA reads TGCAGTGCTGGACCAGGTGGTGAGCAGTTCTTC.

This clonotype was recorded many times. The rearrangement links TRBV2 to TRBJ1-4; 10 nucleotides match TRBD1. Germline V CDR1 and CDR2: SNHLY, FYNNEI. The ends lost 5 bases at V and 7 bases at J; junction bases unmatched: 7. The CDR3 consists of 15 residues. The CDR3, as DNA: TGTGCCAGCAGTCTCGACAGGGGGCGCATTGAAAAACTGTTTTTT. Translating gives CASSLDRGRIEKLFF.